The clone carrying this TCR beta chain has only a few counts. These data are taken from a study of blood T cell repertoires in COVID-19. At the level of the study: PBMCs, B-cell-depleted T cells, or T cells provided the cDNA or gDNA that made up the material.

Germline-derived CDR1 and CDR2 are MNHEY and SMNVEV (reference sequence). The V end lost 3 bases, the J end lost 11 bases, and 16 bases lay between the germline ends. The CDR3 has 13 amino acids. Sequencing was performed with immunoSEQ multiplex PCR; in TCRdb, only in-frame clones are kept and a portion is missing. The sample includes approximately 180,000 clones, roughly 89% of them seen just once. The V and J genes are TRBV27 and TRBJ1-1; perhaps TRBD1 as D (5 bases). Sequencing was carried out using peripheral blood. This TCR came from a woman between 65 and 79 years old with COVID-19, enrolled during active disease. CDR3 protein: CASSFREQARAFF. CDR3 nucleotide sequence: TGTGCCAGCAGTTTCAGGGAACAGGCGCGCGCTTTCTTT.